This T cell receptor beta chain was identified during a study of blood T cell repertoires in COVID-19. For recovered donors of Cohort 3, there were two negative PCRs, clearance, or symptom resolution. Germline CDR1 is LGHDT and CDR2 is YNNKEL (reference sequence). The CDR3 loop spans 16 amino acids. Germline trimming cut 4 bases from V and 1 base from J; bases unmatched to any gene: 8. Repertoires were generated with immunoSEQ multiplex PCR, while TCRdb's copy carries only in-frame clones and drops some. The repertoire holds about 150,000 clones, with just over 85% as singletons. This TCR came from a man aged 50-59 years who had recovered from COVID-19. The gene calls are TRBV3-1 (or the pseudogene TRBV3-2) and TRBJ2-3, with TRBD2 matching 7 bases. The sequencing input was PBMCs or T cells enriched from blood (not recorded which). CDR3 nucleotide sequence: TGTGCCAGCAGCCGGATGGTGGGGGGGGGCACAGATACGCAGTATTTT. Translated, it gives CASSRMVGGGTDTQYF.